This T cell receptor (beta chain) was captured in a study of technical replicates of blood from a few donors (dated by TCRdb to about 2017). The CDR3 measures 14 amino acids from cysteine to phenylalanine. CDR3 DNA only is kept here, 42 bases in frame from base 1. As encoded in the germline V gene, CDR1 is SGHTS while CDR2 is YDEGEE. V drops 3 bases and J drops 3 bases, leaving 11 bases in between. As regards this clone: No antigen is known for it. No base quality values were provided; no much bigger clone lies one nucleotide off.

The library was produced with the immunoSEQ multiplex PCR assay. TCRdb provides this immuneACCESS table in a form limited to in-frame rearrangements. Some clones are lacking; in checked studies, under half of them reflect an unresolved V gene, and why the rest are absent is not known. This sample gives about 70,000 clones in total; 80% to 95% of them show up just once. The top ten constitute around 0.44% of the sample. This chain joins TRBV5-8 to TRBJ2-3; a tentative D match to TRBD2 spans 6 bases. The sample comprised T cells isolated from PBMCs. This TCR was recovered from a human donor in good health. The CDR3 protein sequence reads: CASSWTGETDTQYF. The DNA sequence is given as TGTGCCAGCAGCTGGACGGGAGAAACAGATACGCAGTATTTT.